This T cell receptor beta chain was identified during a study of tumor T cells in aggressive B-cell lymphoma. Profiling relied on immunoSEQ multiplex PCR, and the TCRdb table lists in-frame clones only, not all of them. The sample has some 5,700 clones, around 82% seen once. Sequencing input: tumor tissue. This TCR derives from an adult with diffuse large B cell lymphoma.

The CDR3 is CASSQDTSGRAQYF. Here the CDR3 DNA reads TGCGCCAGCAGCCAAGATACTAGCGGGAGAGCGCAGTATTTT. The chain couples TRBV4-3 to TRBJ2-3; 11 bases align to TRBD2. The CDR3 runs 14 residues. With V trimmed by 0 bases and J by 10 bases, 3 bases remained unmatched. CDR1 is LGHNA, CDR2 YSLEER, per germline.